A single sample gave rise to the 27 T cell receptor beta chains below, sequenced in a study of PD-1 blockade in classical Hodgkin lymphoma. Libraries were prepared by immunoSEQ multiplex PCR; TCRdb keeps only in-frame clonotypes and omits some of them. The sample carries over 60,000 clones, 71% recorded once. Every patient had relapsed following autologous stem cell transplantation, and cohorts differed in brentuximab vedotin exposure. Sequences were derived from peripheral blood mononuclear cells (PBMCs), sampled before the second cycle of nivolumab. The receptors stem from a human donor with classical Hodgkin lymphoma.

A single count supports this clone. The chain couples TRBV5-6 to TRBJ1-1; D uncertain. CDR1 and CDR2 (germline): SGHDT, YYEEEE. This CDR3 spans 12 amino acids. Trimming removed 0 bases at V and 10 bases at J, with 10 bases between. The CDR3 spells CASSLAVGSAFF. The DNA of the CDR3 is TGTGCCAGCAGCTTGGCGGTGGGATCAGCTTTCTTT. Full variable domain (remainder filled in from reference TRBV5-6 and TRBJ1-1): DAGVTQSPTHLIKTRGQQVTLRCSPKSGHDTVSWYQQALGQGPQFIFQYYEEEERQRGNFPDRFSGHQFPNYSSELNVNALLLGDSALYLCASSLAVGSAFFGQGTRLTVV.

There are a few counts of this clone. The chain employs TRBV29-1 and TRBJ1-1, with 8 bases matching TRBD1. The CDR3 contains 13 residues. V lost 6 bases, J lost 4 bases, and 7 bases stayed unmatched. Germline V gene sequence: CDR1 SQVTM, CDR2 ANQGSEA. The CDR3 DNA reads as TGCAGCGTCGGACAGGGTTCAGGCACTGAAGCTTTCTTT. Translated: CSVGQGSGTEAFF.

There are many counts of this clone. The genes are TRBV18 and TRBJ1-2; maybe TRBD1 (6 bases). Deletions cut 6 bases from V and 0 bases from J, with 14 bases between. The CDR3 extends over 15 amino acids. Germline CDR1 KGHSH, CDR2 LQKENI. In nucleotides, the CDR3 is TGTGCCAGCTCCCATTACAGGGATCCTAACTATGGCTACACCTTC. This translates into CASSHYRDPNYGYTF. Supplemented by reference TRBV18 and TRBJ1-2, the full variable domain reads NAGVMQNPRHLVRRRGQEARLRCSPMKGHSHVYWYRQLPEEGLKFMVYLQKENIIDESGMPKERFSAEFPKEGPSILRIQQVVRGDSAAYFCASSHYRDPNYGYTFGSGTRLTVV.

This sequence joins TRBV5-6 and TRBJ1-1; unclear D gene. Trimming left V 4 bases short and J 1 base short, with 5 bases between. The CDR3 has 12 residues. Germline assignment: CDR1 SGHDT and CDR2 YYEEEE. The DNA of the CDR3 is TGTGCCAGCAGCGGCCCGAACACTGAAGCTTTCTTT. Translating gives CASSGPNTEAFF.

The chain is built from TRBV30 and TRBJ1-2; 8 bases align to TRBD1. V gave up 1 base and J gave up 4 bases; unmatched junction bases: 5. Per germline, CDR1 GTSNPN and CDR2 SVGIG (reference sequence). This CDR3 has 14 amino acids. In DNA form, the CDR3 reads TGTGCCTGGAGTGCCACGGGACAGGTCTATGGCTACACCTTC. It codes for CAWSATGQVYGYTF.

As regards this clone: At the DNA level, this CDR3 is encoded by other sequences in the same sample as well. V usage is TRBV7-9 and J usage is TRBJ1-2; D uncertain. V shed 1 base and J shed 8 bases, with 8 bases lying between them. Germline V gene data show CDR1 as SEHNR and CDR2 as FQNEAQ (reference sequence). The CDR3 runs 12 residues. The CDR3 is CASSLELGGYTF. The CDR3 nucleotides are TGTGCCAGCAGCTTAGAGTTGGGCGGCTACACCTTC.

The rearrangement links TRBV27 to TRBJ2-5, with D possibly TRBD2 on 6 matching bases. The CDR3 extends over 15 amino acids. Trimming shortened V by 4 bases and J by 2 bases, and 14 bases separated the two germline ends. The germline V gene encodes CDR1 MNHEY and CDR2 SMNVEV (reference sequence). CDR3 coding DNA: TGTGCCAGCAGTTCTATCTCCCGGGGGCAAGAGACCCAGTACTTC. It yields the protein CASSSISRGQETQYF.

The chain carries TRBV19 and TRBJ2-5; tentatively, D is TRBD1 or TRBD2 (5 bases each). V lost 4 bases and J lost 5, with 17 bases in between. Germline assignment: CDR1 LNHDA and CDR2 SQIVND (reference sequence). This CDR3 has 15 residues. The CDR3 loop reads CASSTFGTPGETQYF. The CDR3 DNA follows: TGTGCCAGTAGTACCTTCGGGACCCCAGGGGAGACCCAGTACTTC.

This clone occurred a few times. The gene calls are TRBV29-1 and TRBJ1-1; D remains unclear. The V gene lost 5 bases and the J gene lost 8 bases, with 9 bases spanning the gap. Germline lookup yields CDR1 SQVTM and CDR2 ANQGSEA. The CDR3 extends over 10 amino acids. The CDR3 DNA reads TGCAGCGTTCTTACCGCCGAAGCTTTCTTT. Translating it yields CSVLTAEAFF.

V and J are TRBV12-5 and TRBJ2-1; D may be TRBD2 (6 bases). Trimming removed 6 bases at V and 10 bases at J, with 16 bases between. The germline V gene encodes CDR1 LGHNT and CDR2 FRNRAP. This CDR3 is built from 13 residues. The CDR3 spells CASGPGLCTEQFF. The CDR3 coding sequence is TGTGCTAGTGGCCCGGGACTCTGTACGGAGCAGTTCTTC.

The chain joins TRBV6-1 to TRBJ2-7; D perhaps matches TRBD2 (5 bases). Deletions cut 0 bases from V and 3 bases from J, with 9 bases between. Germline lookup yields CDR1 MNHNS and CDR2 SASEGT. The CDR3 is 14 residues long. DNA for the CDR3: TGTGCCAGCAGTGAAGCGAGTGAGGGCTACGAGCAGTACTTC. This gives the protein CASSEASEGYEQYF.

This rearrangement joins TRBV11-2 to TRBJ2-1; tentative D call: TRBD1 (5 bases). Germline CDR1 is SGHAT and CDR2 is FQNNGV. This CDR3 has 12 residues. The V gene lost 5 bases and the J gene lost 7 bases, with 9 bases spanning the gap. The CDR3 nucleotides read TGTGCCAGCAGCACCACAGGTAATGAGCAGTTCTTC. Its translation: CASSTTGNEQFF.

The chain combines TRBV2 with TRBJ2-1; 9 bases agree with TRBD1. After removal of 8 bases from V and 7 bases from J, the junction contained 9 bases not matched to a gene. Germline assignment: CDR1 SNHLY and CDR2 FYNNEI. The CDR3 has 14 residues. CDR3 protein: CASWIQGARNEQFF. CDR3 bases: TGTGCCAGCTGGATACAGGGGGCGAGGAATGAGCAGTTCTTC.

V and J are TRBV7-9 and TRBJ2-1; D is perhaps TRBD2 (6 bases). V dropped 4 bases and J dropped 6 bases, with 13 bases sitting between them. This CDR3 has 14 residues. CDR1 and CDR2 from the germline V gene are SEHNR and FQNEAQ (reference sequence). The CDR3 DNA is TGTGCCAGCAGCTGGTTGGGGGGAGGCAATGAGCAGTTCTTC. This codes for CASSWLGGGNEQFF.

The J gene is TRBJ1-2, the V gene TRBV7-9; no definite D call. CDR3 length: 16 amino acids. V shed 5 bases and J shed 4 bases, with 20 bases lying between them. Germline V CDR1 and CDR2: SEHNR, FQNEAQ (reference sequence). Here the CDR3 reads CASSPLGGRRGYGYTF. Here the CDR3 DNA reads TGTGCCAGCAGCCCCCTGGGCGGTCGTCGGGGCTATGGCTACACCTTC.

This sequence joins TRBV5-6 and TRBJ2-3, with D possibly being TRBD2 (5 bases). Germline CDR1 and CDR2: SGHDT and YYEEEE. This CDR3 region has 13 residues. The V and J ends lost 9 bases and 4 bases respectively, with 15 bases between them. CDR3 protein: CATSHGISDTQYF. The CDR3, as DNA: TGTGCCACCTCTCACGGGATTTCAGATACGCAGTATTTT.

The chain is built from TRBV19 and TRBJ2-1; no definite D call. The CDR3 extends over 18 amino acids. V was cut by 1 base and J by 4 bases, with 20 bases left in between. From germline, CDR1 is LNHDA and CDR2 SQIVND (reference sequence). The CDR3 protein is CASSIGVFGPPRYNEQFF. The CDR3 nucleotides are TGTGCCAGTAGTATAGGTGTTTTCGGTCCCCCGCGTTACAATGAGCAGTTCTTC.

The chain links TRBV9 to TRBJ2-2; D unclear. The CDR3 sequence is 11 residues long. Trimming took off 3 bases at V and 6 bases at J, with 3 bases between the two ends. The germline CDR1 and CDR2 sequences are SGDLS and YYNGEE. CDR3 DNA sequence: TGTGCCAGCAGCGGGGCCGGGGAGCTGTTTTTT. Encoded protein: CASSGAGELFF.

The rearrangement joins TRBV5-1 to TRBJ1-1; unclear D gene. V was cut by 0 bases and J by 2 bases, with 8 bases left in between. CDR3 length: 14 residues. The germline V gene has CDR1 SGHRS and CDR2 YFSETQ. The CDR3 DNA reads TGCGCCAGCAGCTTGGGCACTCGAAACACTGAAGCTTTCTTT. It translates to CASSLGTRNTEAFF.

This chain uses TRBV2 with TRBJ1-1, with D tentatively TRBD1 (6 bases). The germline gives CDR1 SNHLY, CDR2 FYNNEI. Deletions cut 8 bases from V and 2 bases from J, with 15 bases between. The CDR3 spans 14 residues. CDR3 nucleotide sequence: TGTGCCAGCGACGCGCAGGGGTCTAACACTGAAGCTTTCTTT. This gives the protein CASDAQGSNTEAFF.

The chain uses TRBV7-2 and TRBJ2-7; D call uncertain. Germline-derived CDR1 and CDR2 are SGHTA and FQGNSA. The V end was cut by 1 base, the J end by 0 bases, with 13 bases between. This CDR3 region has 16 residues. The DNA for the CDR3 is TGTGCCAGCAGCTTAGGCCCCGGCGAGCTCTCCTACGAGCAGTACTTC. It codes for CASSLGPGELSYEQYF.

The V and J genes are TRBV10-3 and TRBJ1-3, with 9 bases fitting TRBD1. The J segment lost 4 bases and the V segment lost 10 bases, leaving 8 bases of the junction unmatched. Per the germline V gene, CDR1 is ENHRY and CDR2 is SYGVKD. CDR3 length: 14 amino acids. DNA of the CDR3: TGTGCCACCGCCACACAGGGGGCAGGAAACACCATATATTTT. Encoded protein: CATATQGAGNTIYF.

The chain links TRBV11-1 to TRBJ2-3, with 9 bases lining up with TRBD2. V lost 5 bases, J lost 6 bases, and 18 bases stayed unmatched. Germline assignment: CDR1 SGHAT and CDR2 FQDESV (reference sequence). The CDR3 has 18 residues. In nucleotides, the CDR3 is TGTGCCAGCAGCCCGGCCTCGGGAGGCGGGAGGGCCATGGATACGCAGTATTTT. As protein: CASSPASGGGRAMDTQYF.

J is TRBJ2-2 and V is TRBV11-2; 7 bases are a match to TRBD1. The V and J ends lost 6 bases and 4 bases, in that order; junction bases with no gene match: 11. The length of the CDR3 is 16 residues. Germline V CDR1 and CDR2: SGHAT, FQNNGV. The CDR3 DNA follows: TGTGCCAGCAGTCCTCCGACAGGGTGGAGCACCGGGGAGCTGTTTTTT. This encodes CASSPPTGWSTGELFF. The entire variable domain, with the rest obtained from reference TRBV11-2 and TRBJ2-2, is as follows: EAGVAQSPRYKIIEKRQSVAFWCNPISGHATLYWYQQILGQGPKLLIQFQNNGVVDDSQLPKDRFSAERLKGVDSTLKIQPAKLEDSAVYLCASSPPTGWSTGELFFGEGSRLTVL.

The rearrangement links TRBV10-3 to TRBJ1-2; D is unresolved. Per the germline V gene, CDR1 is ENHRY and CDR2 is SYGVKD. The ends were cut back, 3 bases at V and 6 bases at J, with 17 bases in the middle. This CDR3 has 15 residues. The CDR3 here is CAISDQDEVVHGYTF. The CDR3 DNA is TGTGCCATCAGTGATCAGGACGAAGTGGTCCATGGCTACACCTTC.

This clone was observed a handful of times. This CDR3 reads CASSLAGGGYEQYF. The DNA of the CDR3 is TGTGCCAGCAGTCTCGCGGGGGGAGGCTACGAGCAGTACTTC. J is TRBJ2-7 and V is TRBV25-1; TRBD2 matches 8 bases. This CDR3 has 14 amino acids. The ends lost 5 bases at V and 3 bases at J; junction bases unmatched: 6. Germline V gives CDR1 MGHDK, CDR2 SYGVNS.

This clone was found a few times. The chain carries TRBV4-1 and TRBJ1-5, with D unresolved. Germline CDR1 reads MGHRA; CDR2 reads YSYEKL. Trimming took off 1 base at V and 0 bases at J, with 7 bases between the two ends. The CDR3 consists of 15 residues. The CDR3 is CASSQGTYSNQPQHF. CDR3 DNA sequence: TGCGCCAGCAGCCAAGGGACTTATAGCAATCAGCCCCAGCATTTT.